This T cell receptor beta chain was observed in a study of cytomegalovirus exposure and HLA in healthy donors. On this clone: Its target is unknown.

Study observations and caveats: Most TCR sequences were rare, but some public TCRs occurred in many donors. Earlier analysis yielded a pattern in which most TCR beta V segments were productive about 87% or about 30% of the time. Presence/absence analyses rested on an assumption that sequencing depth was roughly uniform across donors. Specificity for CMV antigens was confirmed in vitro for a few of the CMV-associated chains.

Trimming cost V 3 bases and J 4 bases; bases outside gene matches: 14. The CDR3 runs 18 residues. The germline CDR1 and CDR2 sequences are SGDLS and YYNGEE. The PCR was carried out with 60 Vbeta primers and 13 Jbeta primers. Generated by immunoSEQ multiplex PCR, the TCRdb table keeps only in-frame clones and is missing some. In the table there are about 150,000 clones, approximately 77% of which are singletons. Input material: PBMCs. The source of this sequence is a man aged 25 to 40 in good health and CMV-seronegative. This rearrangement joins TRBV9 to TRBJ1-2; 11 bases match TRBD1. The CDR3, as DNA: TGTGCCAGCAGCGGCGGGACAGGGGGTCTTTCTTACTCCTATGGCTACACCTTC. It encodes CASSGGTGGLSYSYGYTF.